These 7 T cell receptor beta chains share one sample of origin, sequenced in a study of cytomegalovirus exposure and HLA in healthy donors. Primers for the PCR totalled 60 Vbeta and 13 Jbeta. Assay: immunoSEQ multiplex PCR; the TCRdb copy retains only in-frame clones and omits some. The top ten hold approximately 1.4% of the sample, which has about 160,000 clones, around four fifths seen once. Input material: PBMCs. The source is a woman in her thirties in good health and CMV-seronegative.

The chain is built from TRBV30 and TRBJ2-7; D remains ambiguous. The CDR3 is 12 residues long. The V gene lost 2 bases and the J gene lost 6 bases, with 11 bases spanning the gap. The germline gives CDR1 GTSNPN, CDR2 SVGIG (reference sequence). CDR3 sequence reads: CAWSPYPGEQYF. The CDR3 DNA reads TGTGCCTGGAGTCCATATCCGGGCGAGCAGTACTTC.

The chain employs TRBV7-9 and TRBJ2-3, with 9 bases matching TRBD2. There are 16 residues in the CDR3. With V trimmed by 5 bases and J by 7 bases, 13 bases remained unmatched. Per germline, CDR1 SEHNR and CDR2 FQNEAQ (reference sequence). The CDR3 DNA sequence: TGTGCCAGCAGCCCTAAAGGCGGGGGGGCTGTGAATACGCAGTATTTT. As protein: CASSPKGGGAVNTQYF.

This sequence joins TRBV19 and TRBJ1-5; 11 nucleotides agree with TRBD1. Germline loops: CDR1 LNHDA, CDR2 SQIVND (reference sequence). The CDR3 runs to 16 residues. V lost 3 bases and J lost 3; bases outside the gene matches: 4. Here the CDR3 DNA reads TGTGCCAGTAGTATCGGGGACAGGGGGGCCAATCAGCCCCAGCATTTT. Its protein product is CASSIGDRGANQPQHF.

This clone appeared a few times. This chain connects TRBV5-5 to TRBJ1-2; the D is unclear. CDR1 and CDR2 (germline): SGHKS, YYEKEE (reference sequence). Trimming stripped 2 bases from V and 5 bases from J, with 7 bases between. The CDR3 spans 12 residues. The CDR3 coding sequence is TGTGCCAGCAGCTTTCTTTCGTATGGCTACACCTTC. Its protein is CASSFLSYGYTF.

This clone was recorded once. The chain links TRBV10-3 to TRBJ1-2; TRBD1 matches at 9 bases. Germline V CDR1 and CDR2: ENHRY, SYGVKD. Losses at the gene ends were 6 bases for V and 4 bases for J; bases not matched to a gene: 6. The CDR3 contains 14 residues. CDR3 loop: CAISLGQGSYGYTF. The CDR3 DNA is TGTGCCATCAGCCTTGGACAGGGGAGCTATGGCTACACCTTC.

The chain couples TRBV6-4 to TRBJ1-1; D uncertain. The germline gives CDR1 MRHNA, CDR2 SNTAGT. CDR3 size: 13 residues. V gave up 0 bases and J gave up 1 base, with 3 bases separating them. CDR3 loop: CASSDSANTEAFF. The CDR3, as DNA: TGTGCCAGCAGTGACTCAGCGAACACTGAAGCTTTCTTT.

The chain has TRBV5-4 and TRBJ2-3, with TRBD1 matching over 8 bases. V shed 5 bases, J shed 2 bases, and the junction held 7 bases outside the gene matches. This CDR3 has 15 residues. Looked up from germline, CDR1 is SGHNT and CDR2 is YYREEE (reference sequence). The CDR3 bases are TGTGCCAGCAGTTCACAGGGGGAGCCCACAGATACGCAGTATTTT. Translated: CASSSQGEPTDTQYF. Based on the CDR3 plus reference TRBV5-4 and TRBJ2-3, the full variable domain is ETGVTQSPTHLIKTRGQQVTLRCSSQSGHNTVSWYQQALGQGPQFIFQYYREEENGRGNFPPRFSGLQFPNYSSELNVNALELDDSALYLCASSSQGEPTDTQYFGPGTRLTVL.